Listed here are 25 T cell receptor beta chains from one sample, sequenced in a study of beta chain features in type 1 diabetes. Since all of the isolated RNA was reverse transcribed, expressed TCRB transcripts were what got sequenced. Measured with immunoSEQ multiplex PCR; TCRdb has only the in-frame clones, and not every one. The sample lists 150,000 to 200,000 clones, 6.5% to 8.5% occurring once. Study-wide points: Shorter TCRB CDR3s, moderately but significantly so, marked every one of the four CD4+ subsets in Type 1 diabetes patients.

Antigen specificity for these receptors is unknown. Specimen: central memory CD4+ T cells from blood. The receptors were sampled from a man younger than 30 with type 1 diabetes.

The V call is TRBV9, the J call TRBJ2-1; 11 bases are a match to TRBD2. With 3 bases clipped from V and 5 bases from J, the junction kept 13 bases outside the gene matches. CDR1 and CDR2 from the germline V gene are SGDLS and YYNGEE. The CDR3 runs 18 residues. The CDR3 DNA sequence: TGTGCCAGCAGCGCCCCGCCGAGGGCTAGCGGGGGGAACAATGAGCAGTTCTTC. Translation gives CASSAPPRASGGNNEQFF.

This clone showed up just a few times. The rearrangement links TRBV11-2 to TRBJ2-7, with D tentatively TRBD1 (6 bases). V was clipped by 0 bases and J by 3 bases, with 9 bases between them. CDR3 length: 14 residues. Germline CDR1 SGHAT, CDR2 FQNNGV. CDR3 sequence: CASSLETGSYEQYF. The DNA of the CDR3 is TGTGCCAGCAGCTTAGAAACAGGGAGCTACGAGCAGTACTTC. Combining the CDR3 with reference TRBV11-2 and TRBJ2-7 gives the whole variable domain EAGVAQSPRYKIIEKRQSVAFWCNPISGHATLYWYQQILGQGPKLLIQFQNNGVVDDSQLPKDRFSAERLKGVDSTLKIQPAKLEDSAVYLCASSLETGSYEQYFGPGTRLTVT.

This clone came up many times. The J gene is TRBJ2-1, the V gene TRBV30, with 12 bases fitting TRBD2. CDR3 length: 15 residues. Trimming cost V 4 bases and J 7 bases; bases outside gene matches: 8. Germline V gene lookup returns CDR1 GTSNPN and CDR2 SVGIG (reference sequence). The CDR3 here is CAWKSLAGGGNEQFF. CDR3 DNA: TGTGCCTGGAAGTCACTAGCGGGAGGTGGGAATGAGCAGTTCTTC.

V usage is TRBV30 and J usage is TRBJ1-2; 7 bases match TRBD1. This CDR3 region has 12 residues. Germline V gene sequence: CDR1 GTSNPN, CDR2 SVGIG (reference sequence). J gave up 3 bases and V 6 bases, and 4 bases lay outside the gene matches. CDR3 sequence (DNA): TGTGCCTGCCAAGACAGGGACTATGGCTACACCTTC. Translated, it gives CACQDRDYGYTF.

The rearrangement links TRBV6-5 to TRBJ2-3; 11 bases map to TRBD1. CDR3 length: 16 amino acids. V lost 7 bases, J lost 7 bases, and 13 bases stayed unmatched. The germline V gene has CDR1 MNHEY and CDR2 SVGAGI. The CDR3 DNA is TGTGCCAGCACTTTCTCGTCCGGGACAGGGGGAAATACGCAGTATTTT. The encoded protein is CASTFSSGTGGNTQYF.

The rearrangement uses TRBV23-1 and TRBJ2-7; perhaps TRBD1 as D (6 bases). TRBV23-1 is annotated as an ORF whose role is uncertain. The CDR3 is made up of 15 amino acids. The V and J ends lost 4 bases and 1 base respectively, with 14 bases between them. The CDR3 coding sequence is TGCGCCAGCAGTCTGCTCAGGGGCCCATCCTACGAGCAGTACTTC. Residues: CASSLLRGPSYEQYF.

This clone was observed a handful of times. The chain recombines TRBV11-2 with TRBJ2-7, with a possible D match to TRBD1 (6 bases). Germline CDR1 reads SGHAT; CDR2 reads FQNNGV. This CDR3 contains 13 residues. V lost 6 bases and J 3 bases, leaving 12 bases between the germline ends. DNA for the CDR3: TGTGCCAGCAGACTCCAGGGGAGCTACGAGCAGTACTTC. Protein product: CASRLQGSYEQYF.

This clone was recorded a few times. V and J are TRBV5-1 and TRBJ1-1; D is ambiguous. Trimming removed 4 bases at V and 1 base at J, with 14 bases between. The CDR3 contains 15 residues. The germline V gene encodes CDR1 SGHRS and CDR2 YFSETQ. The CDR3 spells CASSKSSSGNTEAFF. The DNA for the CDR3 is TGCGCCAGCAGCAAAAGTTCGTCAGGGAACACTGAAGCTTTCTTT.

The J gene is TRBJ2-5, the V gene TRBV7-9, with D possibly being TRBD1 (5 bases). The end of the DNA fits TRBJ2-7 better, so the J call may be wrong. The CDR3 consists of 14 residues. Germline-derived CDR1 and CDR2 are SEHNR and FQNEAQ (reference sequence). CDR3 coding DNA: TGTGCCAGCAGCAACAGGTTCGCCTCCTACGAGCAGTACTTC. This codes for CASSNRFASYEQYF.

As concerns this clone: Other DNA variants within this sample encode the same CDR3. The CDR3 DNA sequence: TGTGCCAGCAGCGTAGGAGCAGGGGGCGGTGAGACCCAGTACTTC. As protein: CASSVGAGGGETQYF. This chain uses TRBV9 with TRBJ2-5; TRBD1 matches at 8 bases. Germline trimming cut 0 bases from V and 5 bases from J; bases unmatched to any gene: 6. The CDR3 totals 15 residues. Germline CDR1 is SGDLS and CDR2 is YYNGEE.

This clone was counted only a few times. This chain joins TRBV7-9 and TRBJ1-4, with D hard to call. Germline CDR1 is SEHNR and CDR2 is FQNEAQ (reference sequence). The CDR3 runs to 14 residues. Trimming shortened V by 5 bases and J by 8 bases, and 15 bases separated the two germline ends. The chain's CDR3 is CASSRPGSGEKLFF. DNA for the CDR3: TGTGCCAGCAGCAGACCGGGGAGTGGGGAAAAACTGTTTTTT.

This clone was counted between two and nine times. The rearrangement uses TRBV5-1 and TRBJ2-6; 10 bases match TRBD1. Germline V gene sequence: CDR1 SGHRS, CDR2 YFSETQ. Unmatched junction bases numbered 3, after V lost 0 bases and J lost 0 bases. The CDR3 is 18 amino acids. The CDR3 here is CASSLEGQGFSGANVLTF. The CDR3 DNA follows: TGCGCCAGCAGCTTGGAGGGACAGGGGTTCTCTGGGGCCAACGTCCTGACTTTC. Full variable domain (missing parts from reference TRBV5-1 and TRBJ2-6): KAGVTQTPRYLIKTRGQQVTLSCSPISGHRSVSWYQQTPGQGLQFLFEYFSETQRNKGNFPGRFSGRQFSNSRSEMNVSTLELGDSALYLCASSLEGQGFSGANVLTFGAGSRLTVL.

The genes are TRBV30 and TRBJ2-5; TRBD2 matches 7 bases. The V gene's germline CDR1 is GTSNPN and CDR2 SVGIG (reference sequence). There are 15 residues in the CDR3. J gave up 1 base and V 3 bases, and 8 bases lay outside the gene matches. CDR3 nucleotide sequence: TGTGCCTGGAGGGAATCAGCGGGATCCCAAGAGACCCAGTACTTC. Translation gives CAWRESAGSQETQYF. The whole variable domain, remainder taken from reference TRBV30 and TRBJ2-5, is SQTIHQWPATLVQPVGSPLSLECTVEGTSNPNLYWYRQAAGRGLQLLFYSVGIGQISSEVPQNLSASRPQDRQFILSSKKLLLSDSGFYLCAWRESAGSQETQYFGPGTRLLVL.

The sample holds a few counts of this clone. This chain uses TRBV5-6 with TRBJ2-5; no reliable D call. The CDR3 has 13 amino acids. The germline V and J ends were trimmed by 1 base and 2 bases, with 6 bases remaining between them. The germline CDR1 and CDR2 sequences are SGHDT and YYEEEE. The CDR3 loop reads CASSLLDQETQYF. In DNA, the CDR3 is TGTGCCAGCAGCTTGCTAGATCAAGAGACCCAGTACTTC.

Comments on this clone: Within the sample, other DNA sequences also encode this same CDR3. The chain combines TRBV28 with TRBJ1-2; 8 bases map to TRBD1. The CDR3 extends over 13 amino acids. V shed 5 bases and J 7 bases; nucleotides not matched to a gene: 6. Germline assignment: CDR1 MDHEN and CDR2 SYDVKM. CDR3 amino acids: CASSPGQGGGYTF. The CDR3, as DNA: TGTGCCAGCAGTCCTGGACAGGGAGGTGGCTACACCTTC.

Only a few counts were recorded for this clone. V and J are TRBV27 and TRBJ2-1; TRBD2 matches 14 bases. The germline gives CDR1 MNHEY, CDR2 SMNVEV (reference sequence). V lost 0 bases, J lost 6 bases, and 4 bases stayed unmatched. This CDR3 has 17 amino acids. The DNA of the CDR3 is TGTGCCAGCAGTTTATCAGGGACTAGCGGGAGTCCCAATGAGCAGTTCTTC. Its translation: CASSLSGTSGSPNEQFF.

This clone appeared a few times. The chain carries TRBV4-2 and TRBJ2-7; D gene uncertain. This CDR3 contains 12 residues. Germline CDR1 and CDR2: LGHNA and YNFKEQ. V gave up 7 bases and J gave up 6 bases, with 13 bases separating them. CDR3 bases: TGTGCCAGCATGGCTTTACGGGTCGAGCAGTACTTC. Translation: CASMALRVEQYF.

The rearrangement links TRBV29-1 to TRBJ1-3; D is undetermined. The length of the CDR3 is 14 residues. Trimming took off 5 bases at V and 0 bases at J, with 11 bases between the two ends. Germline V gene data show CDR1 as SQVTM and CDR2 as ANQGSEA. The CDR3 spells CSVLTVTSGNTIYF. The CDR3 region has the DNA TGCAGCGTTTTAACAGTAACCTCTGGAAACACCATATATTTT.

In this sample, this clone turned up a few times. The rearrangement joins TRBV11-2 to TRBJ2-5, with D uncertain. V lost 4 bases to trimming and J lost 2 bases, with 5 bases between them. CDR1 is SGHAT, CDR2 FQNNGV, per germline. There are 12 residues in the CDR3. Here the CDR3 reads CASSSQQETQYF. The CDR3 DNA is TGTGCCAGCAGCTCCCAGCAAGAGACCCAGTACTTC. Together with reference TRBV11-2 and TRBJ2-5, the CDR3 gives the full variable domain: EAGVAQSPRYKIIEKRQSVAFWCNPISGHATLYWYQQILGQGPKLLIQFQNNGVVDDSQLPKDRFSAERLKGVDSTLKIQPAKLEDSAVYLCASSSQQETQYFGPGTRLLVL.

The rearrangement links TRBV5-1 to TRBJ2-1; D remains unclear. Germline assignment: CDR1 SGHRS and CDR2 YFSETQ. CDR3 length: 14 residues. Trimming cost V 0 bases and J 5 bases, with 9 bases left between them. The CDR3 DNA reads TGCGCCAGCAGCTTGGCCACACATAACAATGAGCAGTTCTTC. Translating gives CASSLATHNNEQFF.

Only a few counts were recorded for this clone. V and J are TRBV28 and TRBJ1-1; D not resolved. CDR1 and CDR2 from the germline V gene are MDHEN and SYDVKM. The CDR3 has 12 residues. V lost 6 bases and J lost 1, with 6 bases in between. In DNA form, the CDR3 reads TGTGCCAGCAGGACTGGGAACACTGAAGCTTTCTTT. Translation gives CASRTGNTEAFF.

This clone occurred a few times. The V and J genes are TRBV2 and TRBJ2-7; the D gene is possibly TRBD1 (5 bases). The CDR3 totals 15 residues. Trimming took 9 bases from V and 0 from J, leaving 18 bases between them. Per germline, CDR1 SNHLY and CDR2 FYNNEI. The CDR3 reads CARGSQGRASYEQYF. For the CDR3, the DNA is TGTGCCAGAGGGTCCCAAGGCAGGGCCTCCTACGAGCAGTACTTC.

This clone was counted a few times. The genes are TRBV7-2 and TRBJ1-1, with a weak D call TRBD1 (5 bases). CDR1 is SGHTA and CDR2 is FQGNSA in the germline V gene. The CDR3 runs 13 residues. Between the trimmed V and J ends, which lost 4 bases and 7 bases, there was a span of 13 bases. The CDR3 region has the DNA TGTGCCAGCAGCTGGACCCTTAGGGGTGAAGCTTTCTTT. It yields the protein CASSWTLRGEAFF.

The chain carries TRBV2 and TRBJ2-1, with 7 bases matching TRBD2. The CDR3 consists of 14 residues. Germline V gives CDR1 SNHLY, CDR2 FYNNEI. The V gene end was trimmed by 8 bases and the J gene end by 6 bases; junction bases not matched to a gene: 10. The CDR3 DNA follows: TGTGCCAGCTTCACGCGGGGGACGTTCAATGAGCAGTTCTTC. Translation: CASFTRGTFNEQFF.

This clone was found a few times. The chain links TRBV21-1 to TRBJ2-3; the table's D call, TRBD2, was not checked against the DNA. TRBV21-1 is a pseudogene locus. CDR3 length: 17 residues. Here the CDR3 DNA reads TGTGCCAGCAGCAAAGGGTCGAGCGGGGGGAACACAGATACGCAGTATTTT. Translated: CASSKGSSGGNTDTQYF.